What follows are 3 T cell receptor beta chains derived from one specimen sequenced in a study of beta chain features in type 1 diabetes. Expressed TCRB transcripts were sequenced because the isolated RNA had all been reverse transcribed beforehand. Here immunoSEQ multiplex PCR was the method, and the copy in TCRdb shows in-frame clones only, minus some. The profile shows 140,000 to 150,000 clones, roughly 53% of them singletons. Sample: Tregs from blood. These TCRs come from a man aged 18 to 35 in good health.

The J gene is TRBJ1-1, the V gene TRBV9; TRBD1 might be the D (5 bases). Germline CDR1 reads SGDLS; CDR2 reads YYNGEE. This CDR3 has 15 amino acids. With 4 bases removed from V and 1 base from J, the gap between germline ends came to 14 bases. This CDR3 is CASSPPGGKNTEAFF. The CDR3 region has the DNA TGTGCCAGCAGCCCCCCGGGGGGGAAGAACACTGAAGCTTTCTTT.

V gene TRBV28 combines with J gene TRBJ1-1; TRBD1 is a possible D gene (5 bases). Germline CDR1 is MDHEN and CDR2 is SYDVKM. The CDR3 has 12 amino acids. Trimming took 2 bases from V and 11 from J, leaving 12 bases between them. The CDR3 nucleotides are TGTGCCAGCAGTTTACTGGGAGGGGACGCTTTCTTT. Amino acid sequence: CASSLLGGDAFF.

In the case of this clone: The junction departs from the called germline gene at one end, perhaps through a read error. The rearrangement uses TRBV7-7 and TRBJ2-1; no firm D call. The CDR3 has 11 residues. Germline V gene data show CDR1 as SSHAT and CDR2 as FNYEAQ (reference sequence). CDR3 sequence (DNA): TGTGCTAGCAGCTCCGGGTATGAGCAGTTCTTC. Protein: CASSSGYEQFF.